These T cell receptor beta chains were read from a single sample in a study of radiotherapy plus CTLA-4 blockade in lung cancer. TCRdb keeps only in-frame clones here, not all; method: immunoSEQ multiplex PCR. The table lists around 99,000 clones, approximately 86% of them singletons, with about 5.3% in the top ten. The material sequenced was peripheral blood, taken from a patient treated with radiotherapy plus ipilimumab. Every receptor here comes from a human donor with non-small cell lung cancer that progressed on radiotherapy plus ipilimumab. CDR3s include the opening cysteine and the closing phenylalanine or tryptophan. A D gene is named only where the DNA matches it firmly. Clone size is shown for a subset of rows, as once, few, many or a class of expanded clone.

abundance: -; d_gene: -; j_gene: TRBJ1-5; v_gene: TRBV27; CDR3aa: CASSLGWGNQPQHF; CDR3nt: TGTGCCAGCAGTTTAGGTTGGGGGAATCAGCCCCAGCATTTT
abundance: once; d_gene: -; j_gene: TRBJ1-2; v_gene: TRBV29-1; CDR3aa: CSVGGWGNYGYTF; CDR3nt: TGCAGCGTTGGGGGTTGGGGTAACTATGGCTACACCTTC
abundance: -; d_gene: -; j_gene: TRBJ2-7; v_gene: TRBV9; CDR3aa: CASSVGGDAYEQYF; CDR3nt: TGTGCCAGCAGCGTAGGTGGGGACGCCTACGAGCAGTACTTC
abundance: -; d_gene: TRBD1; j_gene: TRBJ2-7; v_gene: TRBV2; CDR3aa: CASREQGYAYEQYF; CDR3nt: TGTGCCAGCAGAGAACAGGGGTACGCCTACGAGCAGTACTTC
abundance: -; d_gene: -; j_gene: TRBJ2-2; v_gene: TRBV4-1; CDR3aa: CASSSYLVGAGNTGELFF; CDR3nt: TGCGCCAGCAGTAGTTACCTGGTGGGCGCAGGCAACACCGGGGAGCTGTTTTTT
abundance: -; d_gene: -; j_gene: TRBJ2-3; v_gene: TRBV7-9; CDR3aa: CASSWGTDTQYF; CDR3nt: TGTGCCAGCAGCTGGGGCACAGATACGCAGTATTTT
abundance: -; d_gene: TRBD2; j_gene: TRBJ2-2; v_gene: TRBV6-6; CDR3aa: CASSLTSGVNTGELFF; CDR3nt: TGTGCCAGCAGCCTCACTAGCGGGGTAAACACCGGGGAGCTGTTTTTT
abundance: -; d_gene: -; j_gene: TRBJ1-2; v_gene: TRBV27; CDR3aa: CASSQVGGPTDGYTF; CDR3nt: TGTGCCAGCAGCCAAGTTGGGGGCCCTACCGATGGCTACACCTTC
abundance: once; d_gene: TRBD1; j_gene: TRBJ1-1; v_gene: TRBV7-9; CDR3aa: CASSSDRGDMNTEAFF; CDR3nt: TGTGCCAGCAGCTCCGACAGGGGAGATATGAACACTGAAGCTTTCTTT
abundance: -; d_gene: TRBD1; j_gene: TRBJ2-7; v_gene: TRBV4-2; CDR3aa: CASSQVGTGRNEQYF; CDR3nt: TGTGCCAGCAGCCAAGTTGGGACAGGGCGTAACGAGCAGTACTTC
abundance: once; d_gene: TRBD1; j_gene: TRBJ2-5; v_gene: TRBV5-4; CDR3aa: CASSLGDRGRETQYF; CDR3nt: TGTGCCAGCAGCTTGGGGGACAGGGGACGGGAGACCCAGTACTTC
abundance: -; d_gene: -; j_gene: TRBJ1-1; v_gene: TRBV4-1; CDR3aa: CASSQDAGNTEAFF; CDR3nt: TGCGCCAGCAGCCAAGATGCCGGGAACACTGAAGCTTTCTTT
abundance: -; d_gene: TRBD2; j_gene: TRBJ2-7; v_gene: TRBV2; CDR3aa: CAPTRPSGSSCNEQYF; CDR3nt: TGTGCCCCTACGCGGCCTAGCGGGAGTTCGTGCAACGAGCAGTACTTC
abundance: -; d_gene: -; j_gene: TRBJ1-1; v_gene: TRBV23-1; CDR3aa: CASSQSPDMNTEAFF; CDR3nt: TGCGCCAGCAGTCAATCCCCAGACATGAACACTGAAGCTTTCTTT
abundance: few; d_gene: -; j_gene: TRBJ1-1; v_gene: TRBV19; CDR3aa: CASSGDTSEAFF; CDR3nt: TGTGCCAGTAGTGGTGACACATCCGAAGCTTTCTTT
abundance: -; d_gene: -; j_gene: TRBJ1-5; v_gene: TRBV7-8; CDR3aa: CASSLGIFNQPQHF; CDR3nt: TGTGCCAGCAGTCTTGGGATATTCAATCAGCCCCAGCATTTT